The T cell receptor beta chain under discussion was sequenced for a study of T cells in Graves' hyperthyroidism and ophthalmopathy. The CDR3 runs 15 residues. CDR1 is SQVTM, CDR2 ANQGSEA, per germline. Trimming took 4 bases from V and 7 from J, leaving 22 bases between them. Exclusion of patients followed from uncontrolled infection, other autoimmune disease, pregnancy or lactation. This clonotype was recorded many times. Authors of the study amplified TCR beta CDR3 regions from RNA transcripts. An initial round of RT-PCR targeting the TCR CDR3 relied on the HTBI primer set. TCRdb re-called the multiplex PCR reads through MiXCR, storing one row per CDR3 protein. Counted here are 400,000 or so distinct CDR3 sequences, over 13% occurring once; the ten biggest clones make up around 28%.

The chain carries TRBV29-1 and TRBJ1-2; the D gene is possibly TRBD1 (5 bases). The sequence came from a man aged 50 to 60 with Graves' ophthalmopathy. The specimen sequenced was blood. The CDR3 loop is CSVGVEGPIVSGYTF. The CDR3 DNA is TGCAGCGTTGGGGTGGAGGGGCCGATTGTGTCTGGCTACACCTTC. Full variable domain (rest looked up from reference TRBV29-1 and TRBJ1-2): SAVISQKPSRDICQRGTSLTIQCQVDSQVTMMFWYRQQPGQSLTLIATANQGSEATYESGFVIDKFPISRPNLTFSTLTVSNMSPEDSSIYLCSVGVEGPIVSGYTFGSGTRLTVV.